The clone carrying this T cell receptor (beta chain) was picked up one time. Its target is unknown. The time point was: 2015-2016 season, pre-vaccination. This sample is part of a study of follicular helper T cells after annual influenza vaccination. For the study at large: Sampling occurred days 0, 7 and 28 after each influenza vaccination. For some subjects, blood spans the 2013-2014, 2014-2015 and 2015-2016 annual vaccinations. Study results and caveats: Recurrent ICOS+CD38+ cTfh clonotypes included tetramer and AIM influenza-specific ones.

Libraries were prepared by immunoSEQ multiplex PCR; TCRdb keeps only in-frame clonotypes and omits some of them. The sample holds 5,500 to 7,500 clones, around 86% seen once. Sequences were derived from CXCR5- memory CD4+ T cells sorted from blood, sampled on the day of influenza vaccination. This receptor was identified in an adult who received the influenza vaccine.

The CDR3 is CASSPPGRQMAFF. CDR3 nucleotides: TGTGCCAGCAGCCCACCCGGGCGCCAGATGGCTTTCTTT. The genes are TRBV27 and TRBJ1-1; D not certain. The V end was cut by 6 bases, the J end by 11 bases, with 19 bases between. The CDR3 is 13 amino acids. Germline lookup yields CDR1 MNHEY and CDR2 SMNVEV (reference sequence).